This T cell receptor beta chain came from a study of somatic mutations in cytotoxic T cells in rheumatoid arthritis. Across the study: Flow sorting of some V beta antibody-stained T cells reached nearly 100% purity, with V beta1+ cells also TCRB-sequenced. Study observations and caveats: The authors did not know the antigen targets of the expanded CD8+ clones. For CD8+ T-cell clonality, rheumatoid arthritis patients and age-matched healthy controls did not differ significantly.

Germline loops: CDR1 LGHNA, CDR2 YNFKEQ. J was trimmed by 6 bases and V by 4 bases; bases with no gene match: 13. This CDR3 has 18 amino acids. This clone was found a few times. What it binds is unknown. Measured with immunoSEQ multiplex PCR; TCRdb has only the in-frame clones, and not every one. The sample holds about 20,000 clones, 85% seen once. The chain combines TRBV4-2 with TRBJ2-3; 13 bases are shared with TRBD2. Sequencing was performed on CD8+ T cells sorted from blood. The origin of this receptor is a woman aged 40-49 years with rheumatoid arthritis. CDR3 protein: CASSRGQEGTSGTDTQYF. For the CDR3, the DNA is TGTGCCAGCAGCCGGGGGCAAGAAGGGACTAGCGGGACGGATACGCAGTATTTT.